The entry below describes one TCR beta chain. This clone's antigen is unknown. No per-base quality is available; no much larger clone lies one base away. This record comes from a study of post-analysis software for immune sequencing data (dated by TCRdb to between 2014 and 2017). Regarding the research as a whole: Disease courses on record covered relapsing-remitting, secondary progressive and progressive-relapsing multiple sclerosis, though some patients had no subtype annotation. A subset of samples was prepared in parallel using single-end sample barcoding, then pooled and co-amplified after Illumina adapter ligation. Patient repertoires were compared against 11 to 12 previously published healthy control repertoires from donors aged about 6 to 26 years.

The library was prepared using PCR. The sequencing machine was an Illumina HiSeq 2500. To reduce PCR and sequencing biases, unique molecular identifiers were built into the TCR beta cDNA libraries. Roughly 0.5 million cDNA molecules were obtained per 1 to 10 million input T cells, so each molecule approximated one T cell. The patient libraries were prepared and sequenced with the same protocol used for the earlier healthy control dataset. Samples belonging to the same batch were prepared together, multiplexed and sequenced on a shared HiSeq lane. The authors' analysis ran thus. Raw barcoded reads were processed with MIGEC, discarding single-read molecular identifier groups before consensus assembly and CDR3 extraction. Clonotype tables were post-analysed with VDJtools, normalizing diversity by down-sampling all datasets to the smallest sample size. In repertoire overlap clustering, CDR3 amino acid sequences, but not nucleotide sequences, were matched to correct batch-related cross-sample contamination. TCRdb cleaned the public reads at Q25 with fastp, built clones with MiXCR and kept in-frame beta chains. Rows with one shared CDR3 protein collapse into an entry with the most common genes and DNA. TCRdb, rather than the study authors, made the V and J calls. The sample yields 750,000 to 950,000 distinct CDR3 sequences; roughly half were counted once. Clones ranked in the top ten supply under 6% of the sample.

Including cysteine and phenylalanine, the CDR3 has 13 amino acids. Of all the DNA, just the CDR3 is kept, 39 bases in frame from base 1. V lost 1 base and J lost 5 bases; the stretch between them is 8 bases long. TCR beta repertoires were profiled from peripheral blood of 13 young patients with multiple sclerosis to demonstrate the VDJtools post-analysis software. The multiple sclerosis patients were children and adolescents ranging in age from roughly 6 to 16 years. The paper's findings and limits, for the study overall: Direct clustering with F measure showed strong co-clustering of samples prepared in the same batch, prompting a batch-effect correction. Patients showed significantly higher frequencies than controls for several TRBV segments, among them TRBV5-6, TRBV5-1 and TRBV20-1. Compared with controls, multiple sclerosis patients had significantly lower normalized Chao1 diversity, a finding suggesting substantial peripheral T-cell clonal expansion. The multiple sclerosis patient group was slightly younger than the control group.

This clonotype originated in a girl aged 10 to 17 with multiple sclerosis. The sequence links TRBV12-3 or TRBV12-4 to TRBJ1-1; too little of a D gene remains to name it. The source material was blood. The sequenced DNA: TGTGCCAGCAGTTTAGGCGGGTGGACTGAAGCTTTCTTT. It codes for CASSLGGWTEAFF.